This TCR beta chain was captured by sequencing in a study of blood T cells in healthy people across ages. Total RNA, at least 5.5 micrograms per sample, came from PBMCs. The authors ran a second PCR of about 7 to 12 cycles using a sample-barcoded 5' primer and a J-beta primer mix. TCRdb used MiXCR to reprocess the 5' RACE reads, holding one entry per CDR3 protein. The sample contains roughly 1,300,000 distinct CDR3 sequences, approximately 63% of which appear only once. This CDR3 has 16 amino acids. Germline V lookup: CDR1 MNHNS, CDR2 SASEGT. The chain links TRBV6-1 to TRBJ2-4; 9 bases are shared with TRBD1. The end of the DNA aligns better with TRBJ2-7, so the J call may be wrong. The sequenced material came from blood. This receptor was identified in a man aged 18 to 35 in good health. The CDR3 loop is CASRGTGRPDSYEQYF. CDR3 nucleotides: TGTGCCAGCAGAGGGACAGGGAGACCCGACTCCTACGAGCAGTACTTC.